Each of the 32 T cell receptor beta chains below was sequenced from the same sample in a study of blood T cell repertoires in COVID-19. Assay: immunoSEQ multiplex PCR; the TCRdb copy retains only in-frame clones and omits some. Counted here are 76,000 or so clones, around 88% occurring once; the ten biggest clones make up just over 8%. The source material was peripheral blood. The receptors come from a man under 40 with acute or convalescent COVID-19.

This clone was seen just once. The chain employs TRBV28 and TRBJ1-5; the D gene is possibly TRBD1 (5 bases). Germline CDR1 and CDR2: MDHEN and SYDVKM. The CDR3 sequence is 14 residues long. Trimming took 3 bases from V and 7 from J, leaving 13 bases between them. Here the CDR3 reads CASSLGGAGQPQHF. CDR3 sequence (DNA): TGTGCCAGCAGTTTGGGAGGGGCCGGGCAGCCCCAGCATTTT. Using reference TRBV28 and TRBJ1-5 for the parts outside the CDR3, the full variable domain is DVKVTQSSRYLVKRTGEKVFLECVQDMDHENMFWYRQDPGLGLRLIYFSYDVKMKEKGDIPEGYSVSREKKERFSLILESASTNQTSMYLCASSLGGAGQPQHFGDGTRLSIL.

The chain carries TRBV29-1 and TRBJ1-5, with D hard to call. The V gene lost 6 bases and the J gene lost 3 bases, with 12 bases spanning the gap. Germline-derived CDR1 and CDR2 are SQVTM and ANQGSEA. The CDR3 is made up of 13 amino acids. The CDR3 DNA sequence: TGCAGCGTCCGGGGAAAGACCAATCAGCCCCAGCATTTT. Protein: CSVRGKTNQPQHF.

V is TRBV19 and J is TRBJ1-4; TRBD1 matches at 8 bases. J lost 5 bases, V lost 0 bases, and 11 bases had no gene match. There are 18 residues in the CDR3. Germline lookup yields CDR1 LNHDA and CDR2 SQIVND (reference sequence). CDR3 loop: CASSIERRTGSLNEKLFF. DNA for the CDR3: TGTGCCAGTAGTATAGAACGACGGACAGGGAGCCTAAATGAAAAACTGTTTTTT.

The CDR3 DNA follows: TGTGCCAGCAGTTACCTGGGGGCGAATTCACCCCTCCACTTT. Its translation is CASSYLGANSPLHF. The chain joins TRBV6-6 to TRBJ1-6, with D perhaps matching TRBD1 (6 bases). V dropped 2 bases and J dropped 7 bases, with 9 bases sitting between them. CDR1 and CDR2 (germline): MNHNY, SVGAGI (reference sequence). The CDR3 has 14 amino acids.

V and J are TRBV19 and TRBJ2-2; TRBD2 agrees at 11 bases. The length of the CDR3 is 16 residues. Trimming removed 4 bases from V and 8 bases from J; junction bases left unmatched: 9. The germline gives CDR1 LNHDA, CDR2 SQIVND (reference sequence). The CDR3 sequence: CASSTKLAGDLGELFF. The CDR3 nucleotides read TGTGCCAGTAGTACCAAACTAGCGGGAGATTTAGGGGAGCTGTTTTTT. Full variable domain (remainder filled in from reference TRBV19 and TRBJ2-2): DGGITQSPKYLFRKEGQNVTLSCEQNLNHDAMYWYRQDPGQGLRLIYYSQIVNDFQKGDIAEGYSVSREKKESFPLTVTSAQKNPTAFYLCASSTKLAGDLGELFFGEGSRLTVL.

V usage is TRBV4-2 and J usage is TRBJ1-6; D is uncertain. CDR1 LGHNA and CDR2 YNFKEQ come from the germline V gene. Trimming took 0 bases from V and 14 from J, leaving 14 bases between them. This CDR3 contains 14 residues. CDR3 residues: CASSQDRLSSALHF. The CDR3, as DNA: TGTGCCAGCAGCCAAGATAGACTATCTTCGGCCCTCCACTTT.

The V and J genes are TRBV27 and TRBJ1-5, with D unresolved. From germline, CDR1 is MNHEY and CDR2 SMNVEV (reference sequence). V was clipped by 2 bases and J by 2 bases, with 7 bases between them. The CDR3 runs to 14 residues. CDR3 protein: CASSLGQGNQPQHF. The DNA for the CDR3 is TGTGCCAGCAGTTTAGGGCAGGGCAATCAGCCCCAGCATTTT.

The chain couples TRBV27 to TRBJ1-4, with D possibly TRBD1 on 6 matching bases. This CDR3 contains 14 residues. Looked up from germline, CDR1 is MNHEY and CDR2 is SMNVEV (reference sequence). Trimming shortened V by 6 bases and J by 2 bases, and 10 bases separated the two germline ends. This CDR3 reads CASRPTGTNEKLFF. CDR3 bases: TGTGCCAGCAGACCGACAGGCACTAATGAAAAACTGTTTTTT.

This clone has a single count. This sequence joins TRBV28 and TRBJ1-5, with D maybe TRBD1 (6 bases). Germline V CDR1 and CDR2: MDHEN, SYDVKM. The CDR3 extends over 15 amino acids. Between the trimmed V and J ends, which lost 3 bases and 2 bases, there was a span of 11 bases. The CDR3 is CASSFLQGGNQPQHF. In DNA, the CDR3 is TGTGCCAGCAGTTTCTTACAGGGTGGCAATCAGCCCCAGCATTTT.

The genes are TRBV28 and TRBJ2-7, with a possible D match to TRBD2 (7 bases). CDR1 and CDR2 (germline): MDHEN, SYDVKM. V gave up 8 bases and J gave up 6 bases, with 17 bases separating them. The CDR3 sequence is 13 residues long. The CDR3 here is CASGRGSYSEQYF. CDR3 in DNA: TGTGCCAGCGGGAGGGGGAGCTACAGCGAGCAGTACTTC. Looking up the rest from reference TRBV28 and TRBJ2-7 gives the full variable domain: DVKVTQSSRYLVKRTGEKVFLECVQDMDHENMFWYRQDPGLGLRLIYFSYDVKMKEKGDIPEGYSVSREKKERFSLILESASTNQTSMYLCASGRGSYSEQYFGPGTRLTVT.

This rearrangement joins TRBV5-1 to TRBJ1-4, with 10 bases lining up with TRBD1. This CDR3 is 19 amino acids long. The trim removed 0 bases at V and 1 base at J, leaving 9 bases unmatched. Germline V gene lookup returns CDR1 SGHRS and CDR2 YFSETQ. This CDR3 is CASSLGQGAQVRTNEKLFF. In DNA, the CDR3 is TGCGCCAGCAGCTTGGGACAGGGGGCGCAGGTGCGAACTAATGAAAAACTGTTTTTT.

This sequence joins TRBV29-1 and TRBJ2-3; 11 bases are shared with TRBD2. This CDR3 comprises 15 residues. Trimming took 7 bases from V and 1 from J; bases not matched to a gene: 7. Per the germline V gene, CDR1 is SQVTM and CDR2 is ANQGSEA. CDR3 sequence (DNA): TGCAGCGCTGGGCTACTAGCGGGAGGCACAGATACGCAGTATTTT. Translated: CSAGLLAGGTDTQYF.

The V call is TRBV19, the J call TRBJ1-5, with a tentative D call TRBD1 (5 bases). CDR3 length: 14 amino acids. Germline V gene data show CDR1 as LNHDA and CDR2 as SQIVND (reference sequence). V was clipped by 8 bases and J by 6 bases, with 17 bases between them. Here the CDR3 DNA reads TGTGCCAGTTGGTTGGGGACTCCAACTCAGCCCCAGCATTTT. Its protein product is CASWLGTPTQPQHF. Filled out from reference TRBV19 and TRBJ1-5, the complete variable domain reads DGGITQSPKYLFRKEGQNVTLSCEQNLNHDAMYWYRQDPGQGLRLIYYSQIVNDFQKGDIAEGYSVSREKKESFPLTVTSAQKNPTAFYLCASWLGTPTQPQHFGDGTRLSIL.

The chain joins TRBV5-1 to TRBJ1-5; 7 positions match TRBD1. CDR3 length equals 13 residues. Trimming cost V 0 bases and J 8 bases; bases outside gene matches: 2. From germline, CDR1 is SGHRS and CDR2 YFSETQ. CDR3 amino acids: CASSLGQGEPQHF. The DNA for the CDR3 is TGCGCCAGCAGCTTGGGACAGGGTGAGCCCCAGCATTTT.

V usage is TRBV30 and J usage is TRBJ2-1, with 7 bases identical to TRBD2. V shed 0 bases, J shed 13 bases, and the junction held 6 bases outside the gene matches. Germline-derived CDR1 and CDR2 are GTSNPN and SVGIG (reference sequence). This CDR3 contains 12 residues. CDR3 sequence reads: CAWSVPAGPQFF. The CDR3 bases are TGTGCCTGGAGTGTACCAGCGGGACCCCAGTTCTTC.

The chain couples TRBV19 to TRBJ1-2, with a possible D match to TRBD1 (6 bases). CDR1 LNHDA and CDR2 SQIVND come from the germline V gene (reference sequence). The CDR3 contains 15 residues. Trimming cost V 6 bases and J 4 bases, with 18 bases left between them. The CDR3 sequence is CASRVGQSLPYGYTF. DNA for the CDR3: TGTGCCAGTAGGGTCGGACAGAGCCTTCCCTATGGCTACACCTTC.

The chain employs TRBV5-1 and TRBJ1-6, with a tentative D call TRBD1 (6 bases). Trimming left V 2 bases short and J 9 bases short, with 15 bases between. From germline, CDR1 is SGHRS and CDR2 YFSETQ. CDR3 length equals 15 residues. CDR3 in amino acids: CASSLQQGVGSPLHF. The CDR3 nucleotides are TGCGCCAGCAGCTTACAACAGGGAGTTGGTTCACCCCTCCACTTT.

The V and J genes are TRBV5-5 and TRBJ1-4, with 10 nucleotides matching TRBD1. Looked up from germline, CDR1 is SGHKS and CDR2 is YYEKEE (reference sequence). Trimming removed 9 bases from V and 7 bases from J; junction bases left unmatched: 6. This CDR3 has 13 amino acids. Here the CDR3 DNA reads TGTGCCACCCCTGGACAGGGGGGTGAAAAACTGTTTTTT. This gives the protein CATPGQGGEKLFF.

V gene TRBV24-1 combines with J gene TRBJ2-7; 9 bases agree with TRBD1. V dropped 9 bases and J dropped 6; count of bases not matched to a gene: 8. Germline assignment: CDR1 KGHDR and CDR2 SFDVKD. This CDR3 has 13 amino acids. CDR3 residues: CATSGTGLVEQYF. CDR3 DNA sequence: TGTGCCACCTCCGGGACAGGGCTTGTCGAGCAGTACTTC.

The CDR3 is CSASGRGDSTDTQYF. For the CDR3, the DNA is TGCAGTGCTAGTGGTCGGGGGGATAGCACAGATACGCAGTATTTT. The chain couples TRBV20-1 to TRBJ2-3; the match to TRBD2 covers 7 bases. CDR3 size: 15 residues. Germline CDR1 reads DFQATT; CDR2 reads SNEGSKA (reference sequence). Trimming cost V 3 bases and J 0 bases; bases outside gene matches: 6.

The chain couples TRBV5-1 to TRBJ1-6, with 11 bases aligning to TRBD1. This CDR3 is built from 14 residues. Germline values: CDR1 SGHRS, CDR2 YFSETQ. V trimming: 5 bases; J trimming: 8 bases; junction bases outside the gene matches: 3. The CDR3 protein is CASSPGQGDSPLHF. In DNA, the CDR3 is TGCGCCAGCAGTCCGGGACAGGGGGATTCACCCCTCCACTTT.

The CDR3 coding sequence is TGTGCCAGCAGCCTCGGGACTAGCGGTTACAATGAGCAGTTCTTC. The encoded protein is CASSLGTSGYNEQFF. This rearrangement joins TRBV11-2 to TRBJ2-1, with 11 bases fitting TRBD2. This CDR3 spans 15 amino acids. V shed 5 bases, J shed 4 bases, and the junction held 4 bases outside the gene matches. In germline, CDR1 is SGHAT, CDR2 FQNNGV.

The rearrangement links TRBV18 to TRBJ1-1, with a weak D call TRBD1 (6 bases). Germline V gene data show CDR1 as KGHSH and CDR2 as LQKENI. The CDR3 totals 14 residues. V was cut by 5 bases and J by 1 base, with 11 bases left in between. The CDR3 spells CASSTTGKNTEAFF. The CDR3, as DNA: TGTGCCAGCTCAACCACAGGGAAGAACACTGAAGCTTTCTTT.

This rearrangement joins TRBV6-1 to TRBJ1-4; 7 bases agree with TRBD1. V trimming: 6 bases; J trimming: 5 bases; junction bases outside the gene matches: 6. Looked up from germline, CDR1 is MNHNS and CDR2 is SASEGT. The CDR3 contains 14 residues. The CDR3 region has the DNA TGTGCCAGCAGATTACAGGGGTTAAATGAAAAACTGTTTTTT. Translated: CASRLQGLNEKLFF.

The V call is TRBV14, the J call TRBJ2-7; no firm D call. V lost 4 bases to trimming and J lost 2 bases, with 15 bases between them. Germline CDR1 is SGHDN and CDR2 is FVKESK. The CDR3 extends over 15 amino acids. CDR3 in amino acids: CASSRKPQATYEQYF. The CDR3 nucleotides are TGTGCCAGCAGCCGAAAGCCACAAGCGACCTACGAGCAGTACTTC.

The genes are TRBV4-1 and TRBJ2-6; the D gene is possibly TRBD2 (5 bases). The germline V gene encodes CDR1 MGHRA and CDR2 YSYEKL. V was cut by 0 bases and J by 0 bases, with 6 bases left in between. The CDR3 loop spans 16 amino acids. The CDR3 DNA reads TGCGCCAGCAGCCAAGATCGGGGCTCTGGGGCCAACGTCCTGACTTTC. Its translation: CASSQDRGSGANVLTF.

The chain joins TRBV7-2 to TRBJ2-5; no clear D. CDR3 size: 13 residues. Deletions cut 5 bases from V and 5 bases from J, with 12 bases between. Germline V gene sequence: CDR1 SGHTA, CDR2 FQGNSA. The CDR3 spells CASSARWAETQYF. Written as DNA, the CDR3 is TGTGCCAGCAGCGCCAGGTGGGCTGAGACCCAGTACTTC.

The chain is built from TRBV7-9 and TRBJ2-1; TRBD2 aligns across 11 bases. The V segment lost 6 bases and the J segment 3 bases; nucleotides outside the gene matches: 4. Germline V CDR1 and CDR2: SEHNR, FQNEAQ (reference sequence). The length of the CDR3 is 15 residues. The CDR3 loop is CASSPGTSGYNEQFF. The CDR3 nucleotides are TGTGCCAGCAGTCCTGGGACTAGCGGCTACAATGAGCAGTTCTTC.

The chain uses TRBV27 and TRBJ1-2, with 7 bases matching TRBD1. Germline CDR1 and CDR2: MNHEY and SMNVEV (reference sequence). The CDR3 is 16 residues long. The trim removed 5 bases at V and 2 bases at J, leaving 11 bases unmatched. The DNA for the CDR3 is TGTGCCAGCAGTAAAATTCACAGGGGACACAACTATGGCTACACCTTC. Encoded protein: CASSKIHRGHNYGYTF.

The chain recombines TRBV10-3 with TRBJ2-3; 8 nucleotides line up with TRBD2. With V trimmed by 4 bases and J by 4 bases, 7 bases remained unmatched. The CDR3 length is 15 residues. Germline loops: CDR1 ENHRY, CDR2 SYGVKD. Here the CDR3 DNA reads TGTGCCATCAGTGTGGGGCGGGAGGAAGCAGATACGCAGTATTTT. Translating it yields CAISVGREEADTQYF.

V and J are TRBV7-2 and TRBJ1-6; D possibly corresponds to TRBD1 (6 bases). CDR3 length: 15 residues. Deletions cut 3 bases from V and 7 bases from J, with 13 bases between. Germline loops: CDR1 SGHTA, CDR2 FQGNSA. CDR3 sequence: CASSFGDTLNSPLHF. In DNA form, the CDR3 reads TGTGCCAGCAGCTTTGGGGACACACTAAATTCACCCCTCCACTTT.

Only one count was recorded for this clone. This chain joins TRBV19 and TRBJ2-2, with TRBD2 identical over 8 bases. Losses at the gene ends were 6 bases for V and 1 base for J; bases not matched to a gene: 7. CDR1 is LNHDA and CDR2 is SQIVND in the germline V gene (reference sequence). This CDR3 is 16 amino acids long. The CDR3, as DNA: TGTGCCAGTAGCCCCCGGGGGGGGCTGAACACCGGGGAGCTGTTTTTT. This gives the protein CASSPRGGLNTGELFF.